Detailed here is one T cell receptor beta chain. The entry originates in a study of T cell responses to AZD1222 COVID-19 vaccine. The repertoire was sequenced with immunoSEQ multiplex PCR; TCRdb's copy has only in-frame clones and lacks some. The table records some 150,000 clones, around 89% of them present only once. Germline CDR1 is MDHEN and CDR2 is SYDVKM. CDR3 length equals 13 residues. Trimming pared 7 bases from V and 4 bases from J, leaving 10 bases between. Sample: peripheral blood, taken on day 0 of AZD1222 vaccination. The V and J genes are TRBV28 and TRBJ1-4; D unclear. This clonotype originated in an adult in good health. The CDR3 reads CASIRGLNEKLFF. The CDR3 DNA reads TGTGCCAGCATCCGTGGCCTTAATGAAAAACTGTTTTTT.